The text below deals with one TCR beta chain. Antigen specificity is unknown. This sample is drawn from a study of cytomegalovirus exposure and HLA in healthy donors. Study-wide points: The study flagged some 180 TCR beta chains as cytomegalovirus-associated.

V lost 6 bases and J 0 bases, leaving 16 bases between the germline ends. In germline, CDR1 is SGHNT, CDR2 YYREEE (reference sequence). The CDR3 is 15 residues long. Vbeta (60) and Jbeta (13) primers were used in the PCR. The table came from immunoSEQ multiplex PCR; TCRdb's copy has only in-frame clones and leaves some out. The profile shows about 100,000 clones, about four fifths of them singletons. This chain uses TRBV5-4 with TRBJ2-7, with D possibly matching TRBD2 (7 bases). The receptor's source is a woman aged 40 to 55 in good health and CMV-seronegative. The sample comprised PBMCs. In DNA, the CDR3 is TGTGCCAGCACCTGGGAGGGGACAAACTCCTACGAGCAGTACTTC. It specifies CASTWEGTNSYEQYF.